Listed below are T cell receptor beta chains from one sample, sequenced in a study of OX40 agonist ivuxolimab in advanced cancers. Clones were read by immunoSEQ multiplex PCR, and TCRdb kept only the in-frame ones, dropping some. The sample lists about 54,000 clones; approximately 90% were seen once. This specimen consisted of CD4+ or CD8+ T cells sorted from blood, obtained in a trial of the OX40 agonist ivuxolimab. These receptors were collected from an adult with an advanced solid tumor such as melanoma, head and neck, liver or kidney cancer. The CDR3 runs from the conserved cysteine through the conserved F or W. The D gene is left open where the match is weak. The size field is filled for only some rows; it gives once, few, many or a size class.

13	TRBV10-3	TRBD1	-	TRBJ1-2	TGTGCCATCAGTGGGGGACAGGGAGGAGGCTACACCTTC	CAISGGQGGGYTF
14	TRBV7-8	-	-	TRBJ2-7	TGTGCCAGCAGCTCGCCCGGGTCGTTCCTCGAGCAGTACTTC	CASSSPGSFLEQYF
14	TRBV6-6	-	-	TRBJ1-2	TGTGCCAGCAGTGGACCCGGAGACCCGTCTGGCTACACCTTC	CASSGPGDPSGYTF
14	TRBV5-1	-	-	TRBJ1-3	TGCGCCAGCCGTACAGAACCTTCTGGAAACACCATATATTTT	CASRTEPSGNTIYF
16	TRBV30	-	-	TRBJ2-3	TGTGCCTGGTACCCCGGGGTAATCGGTGTGACAGATACGCAGTATTTT	CAWYPGVIGVTDTQYF
14	TRBV6-1	TRBD2	-	TRBJ2-7	TGTGCCAGCACTGGGACTAGCTCAGCCTACGAGCAGTACTTC	CASTGTSSAYEQYF
15	TRBV11-2	-	-	TRBJ2-6	TGTGCCAGCAGCTTATTGGGCTCTGGGGCCAACGTCCTGACTTTC	CASSLLGSGANVLTF
15	TRBV18	-	-	TRBJ2-7	TGTGCCAGCTCAACGGGGGACAGAGGGACCTACGAGCAGTACTTC	CASSTGDRGTYEQYF
13	TRBV7-7	-	-	TRBJ2-3	TGTGCTAGCAGCATAGACTTCACAGATACGCAGTATTTT	CASSIDFTDTQYF
13	TRBV18	TRBD2	few	TRBJ2-4	TGTGCCAGCTCCCGGATCAGCGGGGACATTCAGTACTTC	CASSRISGDIQYF
16	TRBV5-4	TRBD1	-	TRBJ1-2	TGTGCCAGCAGCTTGGTACAGGGGGCAGGGAACTATGGCTACACCTTC	CASSLVQGAGNYGYTF
14	TRBV5-1	TRBD1	-	TRBJ2-5	TGCGCCAGCAGCCCCCTGACAGGGGAAGAGACCCAGTACTTC	CASSPLTGEETQYF
15	TRBV4-1	-	-	TRBJ2-5	TGCGCCAGCAGCCAAACTACAAGAGACCAAGAGACCCAGTACTTC	CASSQTTRDQETQYF
14	TRBV28	-	-	TRBJ1-2	TGTGCCAGCAGTCGGGGGAGGGTAGGCTATGGCTACACCTTC	CASSRGRVGYGYTF
14	TRBV7-2	TRBD2	-	TRBJ2-7	TGTGCCAGCAGCTTTTACGCGGGGGCCTACGAGCAGTACTTC	CASSFYAGAYEQYF
11	TRBV11-2	-	-	TRBJ2-7	TGTGCCAGCGCCATTTCCTACGAGCAGTACTTC	CASAISYEQYF
12	TRBV30	TRBD2	-	TRBJ2-1	TGTGCCTGGAGATCTAGCGGCAATGAGCAGTTCTTC	CAWRSSGNEQFF
13	TRBV29-1	TRBD1	-	TRBJ1-5	TGCAGCGTTAGGGGGCAGGGAAATCAGCCCCAGCATTTT	CSVRGQGNQPQHF
15	TRBV5-1	-	once	TRBJ2-2	TGCGCCAGCAGCTTAGGGGCGGGCTACACCGGGGAGCTGTTTTTT	CASSLGAGYTGELFF
17	TRBV5-4	-	-	TRBJ2-3	TGTGCCAGCAGCGGGGGTCTTGGGGGAGCGGGTACAGATACGCAGTATTTT	CASSGGLGGAGTDTQYF